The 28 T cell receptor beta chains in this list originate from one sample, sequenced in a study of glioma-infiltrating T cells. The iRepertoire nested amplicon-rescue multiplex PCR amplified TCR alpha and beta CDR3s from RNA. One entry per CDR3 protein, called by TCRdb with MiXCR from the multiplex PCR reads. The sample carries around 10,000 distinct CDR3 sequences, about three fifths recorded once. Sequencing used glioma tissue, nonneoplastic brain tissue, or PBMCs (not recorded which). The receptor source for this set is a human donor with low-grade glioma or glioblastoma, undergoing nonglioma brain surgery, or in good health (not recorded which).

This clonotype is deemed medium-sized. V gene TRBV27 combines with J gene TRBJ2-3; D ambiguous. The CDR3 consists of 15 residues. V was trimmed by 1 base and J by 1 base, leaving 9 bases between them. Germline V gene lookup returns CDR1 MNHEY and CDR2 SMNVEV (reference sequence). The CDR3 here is CASSLYGLGTDTQYF. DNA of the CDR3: TGTGCCAGCAGTTTATATGGGTTAGGCACAGATACGCAGTATTTT.

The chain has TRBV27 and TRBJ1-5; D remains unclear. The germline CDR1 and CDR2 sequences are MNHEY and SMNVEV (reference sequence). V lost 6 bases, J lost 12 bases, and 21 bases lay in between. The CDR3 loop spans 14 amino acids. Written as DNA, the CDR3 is TGTGCCAGCAGCCGTATAGAAGGAAGTCGGTGCCAGCATTTT. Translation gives CASSRIEGSRCQHF.

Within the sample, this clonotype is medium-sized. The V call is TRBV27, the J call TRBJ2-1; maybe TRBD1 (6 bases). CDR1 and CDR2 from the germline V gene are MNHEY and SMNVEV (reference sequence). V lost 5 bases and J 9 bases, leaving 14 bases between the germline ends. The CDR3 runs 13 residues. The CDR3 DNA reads TGTGCCAGCAGTGCATCTAGGGGGAGTGAGCAGTTCTTC. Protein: CASSASRGSEQFF.

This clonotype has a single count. DNA for the CDR3: TGTGCCACCAGCCCTTACAGAGAACAACACAACGGGGAGCTGTTTTTT. Its translation is CATSPYREQHNGELFF. This rearrangement joins TRBV24-1 to TRBJ2-2; no clear D. V was cut by 7 bases and J by 7 bases, with 21 bases left in between. Per the germline V gene, CDR1 is KGHDR and CDR2 is SFDVKD. The CDR3 totals 16 residues.

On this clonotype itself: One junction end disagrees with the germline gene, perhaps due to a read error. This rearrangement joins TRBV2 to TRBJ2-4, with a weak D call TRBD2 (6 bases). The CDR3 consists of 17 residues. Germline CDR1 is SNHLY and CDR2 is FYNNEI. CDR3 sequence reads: CANSEGSPGLAKNIQYF. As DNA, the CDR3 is TGTGCCAACAGTGAGGGCAGTCCGGGACTAGCCAAAAACATTCAGTACTTC.

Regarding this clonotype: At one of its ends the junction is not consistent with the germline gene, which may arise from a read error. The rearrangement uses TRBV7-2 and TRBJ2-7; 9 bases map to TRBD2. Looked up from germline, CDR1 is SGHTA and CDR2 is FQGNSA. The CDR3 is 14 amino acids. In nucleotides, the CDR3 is TGTGCCAGCAGCTTAGCGACTAGCGGCTACGAGCTGTACTTC. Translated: CASSLATSGYELYF.

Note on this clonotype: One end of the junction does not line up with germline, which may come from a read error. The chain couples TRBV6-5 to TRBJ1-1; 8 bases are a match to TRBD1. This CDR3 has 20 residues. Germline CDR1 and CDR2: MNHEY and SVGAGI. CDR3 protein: CASSYSTSPSTGAVNTQAFF. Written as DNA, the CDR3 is TGTGCCAGCAGTTACTCAACATCCCCTTCGACAGGGGCAGTTAACACTCAAGCTTTCTTT.

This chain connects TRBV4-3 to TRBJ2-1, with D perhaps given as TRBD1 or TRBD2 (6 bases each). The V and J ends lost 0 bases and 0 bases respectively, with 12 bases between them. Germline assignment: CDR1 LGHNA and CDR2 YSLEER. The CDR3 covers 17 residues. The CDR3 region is CASSQDQSGASYNEQFF. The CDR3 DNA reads TGCGCCAGCAGCCAAGACCAATCGGGGGCCTCCTACAATGAGCAGTTCTTC.

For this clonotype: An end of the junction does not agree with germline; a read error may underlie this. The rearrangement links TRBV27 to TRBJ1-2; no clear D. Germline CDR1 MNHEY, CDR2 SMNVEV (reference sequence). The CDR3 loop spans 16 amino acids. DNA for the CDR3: TGTGGCAGCAGAAACGACACGTCCCAATTAAACTATGGCTACGCCTTC. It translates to CGSRNDTSQLNYGYAF.

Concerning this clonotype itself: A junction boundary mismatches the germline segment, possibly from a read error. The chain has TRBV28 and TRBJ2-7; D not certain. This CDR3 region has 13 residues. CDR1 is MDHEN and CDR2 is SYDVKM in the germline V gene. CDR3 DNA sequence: TGTGCCAGGAGTTTAGACAACTACTACGAGCAGTACTTC. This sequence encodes CARSLDNYYEQYF.

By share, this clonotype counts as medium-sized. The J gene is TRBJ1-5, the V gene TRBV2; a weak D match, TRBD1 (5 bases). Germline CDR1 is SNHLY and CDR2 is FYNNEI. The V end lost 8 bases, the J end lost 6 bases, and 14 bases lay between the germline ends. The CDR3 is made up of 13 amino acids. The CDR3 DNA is TGTGCCAGCTCGGCAGGGTCTCTTCAGCCCCAGCATTTT. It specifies CASSAGSLQPQHF.

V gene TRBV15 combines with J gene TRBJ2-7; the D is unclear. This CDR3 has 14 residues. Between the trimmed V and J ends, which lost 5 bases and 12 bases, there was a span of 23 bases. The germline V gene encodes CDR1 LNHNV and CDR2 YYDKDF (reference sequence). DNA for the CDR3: TGTGCCACCAGCCCGACTTCTGGCTCCTACGAGGTGTACTTC. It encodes CATSPTSGSYEVYF.

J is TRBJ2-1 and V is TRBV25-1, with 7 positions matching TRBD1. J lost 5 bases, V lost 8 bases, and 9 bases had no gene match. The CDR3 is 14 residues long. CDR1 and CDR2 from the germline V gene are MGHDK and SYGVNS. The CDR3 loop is CASGKGGGHNEQFF. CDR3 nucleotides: TGTGCCAGCGGGAAAGGGGGCGGCCACAATGAGCAGTTCTTC.

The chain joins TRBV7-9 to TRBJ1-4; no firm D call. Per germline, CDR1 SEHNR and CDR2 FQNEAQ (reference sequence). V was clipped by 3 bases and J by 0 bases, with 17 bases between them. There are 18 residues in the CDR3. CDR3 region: CASSFKRQTAATNEKLFF. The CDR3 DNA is TGTGCCAGCAGCTTTAAGAGGCAGACCGCCGCAACTAATGAAAAACTGTTTTTT.

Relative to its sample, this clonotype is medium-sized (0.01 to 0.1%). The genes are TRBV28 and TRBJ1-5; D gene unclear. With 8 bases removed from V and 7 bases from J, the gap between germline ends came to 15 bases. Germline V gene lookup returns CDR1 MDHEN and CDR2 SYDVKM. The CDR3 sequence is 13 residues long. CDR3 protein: CASVLLQGQPQHF. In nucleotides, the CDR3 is TGTGCCAGCGTGTTGTTACAAGGACAGCCCCAGCATTTT.

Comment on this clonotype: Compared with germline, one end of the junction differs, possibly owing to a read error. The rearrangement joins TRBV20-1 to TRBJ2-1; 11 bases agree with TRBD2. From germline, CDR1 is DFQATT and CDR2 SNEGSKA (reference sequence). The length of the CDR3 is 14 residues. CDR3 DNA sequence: TGCAGTGAGAGTAGCGGGAGGGATTACAATGAACAGTTCTTC. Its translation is CSESSGRDYNEQFF.

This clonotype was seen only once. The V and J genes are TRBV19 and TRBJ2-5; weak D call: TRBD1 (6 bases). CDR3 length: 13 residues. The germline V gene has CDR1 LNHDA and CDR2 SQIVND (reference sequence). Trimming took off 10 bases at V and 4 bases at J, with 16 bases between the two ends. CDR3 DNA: TGTGCCATTAGCCACAGGGTAGGAGAGACCCAGTACTTC. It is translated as CAISHRVGETQYF.

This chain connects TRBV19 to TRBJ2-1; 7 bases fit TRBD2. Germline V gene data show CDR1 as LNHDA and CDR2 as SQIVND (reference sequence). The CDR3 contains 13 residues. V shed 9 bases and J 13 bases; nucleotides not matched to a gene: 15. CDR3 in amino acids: CASIRDGGFGQFF. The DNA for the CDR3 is TGTGCCAGCATACGAGACGGGGGGTTTGGTCAGTTCTTC.

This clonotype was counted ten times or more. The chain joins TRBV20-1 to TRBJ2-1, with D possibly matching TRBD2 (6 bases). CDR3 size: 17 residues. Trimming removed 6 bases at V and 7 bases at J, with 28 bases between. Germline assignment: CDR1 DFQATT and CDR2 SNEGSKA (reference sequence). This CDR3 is CSAVKGLTGASGNEQFF. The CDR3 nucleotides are TGCAGTGCCGTAAAGGGGCTGACGGGAGCCAGTGGGAATGAGCAGTTCTTC.

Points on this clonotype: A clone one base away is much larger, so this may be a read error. CDR3 nucleotide sequence: TGTGCCAGCAGCGCTACCGGGACGGCGAACACCGTGGAGCTGTTTTTT. Translated: CASSATGTANTVELFF. This chain uses TRBV9 with TRBJ2-2, with D perhaps matching TRBD1 or TRBD2 (5 bases each). The CDR3 runs 16 residues. The germline CDR1 and CDR2 sequences are SGDLS and YYNGEE.

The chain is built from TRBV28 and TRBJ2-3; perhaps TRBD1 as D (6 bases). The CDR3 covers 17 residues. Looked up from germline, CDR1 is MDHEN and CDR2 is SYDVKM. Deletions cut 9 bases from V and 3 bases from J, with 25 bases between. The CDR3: CASRGHPGTHGTDTQYF. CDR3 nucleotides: TGTGCCAGTAGAGGGCACCCCGGGACACATGGGACAGATACGCAGTATTTT.

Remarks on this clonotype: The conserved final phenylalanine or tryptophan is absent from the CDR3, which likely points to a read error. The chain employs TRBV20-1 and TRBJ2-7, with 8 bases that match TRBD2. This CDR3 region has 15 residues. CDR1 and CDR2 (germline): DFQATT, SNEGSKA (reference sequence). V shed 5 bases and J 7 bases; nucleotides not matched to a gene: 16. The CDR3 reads CSAGATGLGVLEQYL. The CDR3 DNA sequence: TGCAGTGCTGGTGCCACGGGACTAGGGGTTTTGGAGCAGTACCTC.

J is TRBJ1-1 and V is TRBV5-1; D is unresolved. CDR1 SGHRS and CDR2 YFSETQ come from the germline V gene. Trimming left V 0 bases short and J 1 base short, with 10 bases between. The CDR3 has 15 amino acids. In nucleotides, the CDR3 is TGCGCCAGCAGCTTGGTCGGGAAACAGAACACTGAAGCTTTCTTT. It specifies CASSLVGKQNTEAFF. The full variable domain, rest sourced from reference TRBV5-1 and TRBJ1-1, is KAGVTQTPRYLIKTRGQQVTLSCSPISGHRSVSWYQQTPGQGLQFLFEYFSETQRNKGNFPGRFSGRQFSNSRSEMNVSTLELGDSALYLCASSLVGKQNTEAFFGQGTRLTVV.

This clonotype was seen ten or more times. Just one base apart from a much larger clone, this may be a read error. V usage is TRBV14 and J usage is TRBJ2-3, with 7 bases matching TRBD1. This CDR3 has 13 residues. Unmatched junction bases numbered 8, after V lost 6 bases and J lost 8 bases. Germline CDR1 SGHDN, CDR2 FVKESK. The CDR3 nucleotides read TGTGCCAGCAGTCGGGACAGTCCAGGTACGCAGTATTTT. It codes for CASSRDSPGTQYF.

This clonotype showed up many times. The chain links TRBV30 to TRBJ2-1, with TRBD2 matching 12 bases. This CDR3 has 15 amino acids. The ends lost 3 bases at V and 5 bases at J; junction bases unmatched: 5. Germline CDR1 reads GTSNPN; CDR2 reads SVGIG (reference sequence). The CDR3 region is CAWRQGLAGNNEQFF. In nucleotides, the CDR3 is TGTGCCTGGAGGCAAGGACTAGCGGGAAACAATGAGCAGTTCTTC.

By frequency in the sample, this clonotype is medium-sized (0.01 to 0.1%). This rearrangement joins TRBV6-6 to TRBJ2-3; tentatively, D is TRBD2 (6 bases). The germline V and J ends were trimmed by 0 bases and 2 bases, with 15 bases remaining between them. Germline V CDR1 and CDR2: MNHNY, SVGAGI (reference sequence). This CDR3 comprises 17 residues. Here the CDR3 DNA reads TGTGCCAGCAGTTACTCGATGAATTGGAGGGCCACAGATACGCAGTATTTT. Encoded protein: CASSYSMNWRATDTQYF.

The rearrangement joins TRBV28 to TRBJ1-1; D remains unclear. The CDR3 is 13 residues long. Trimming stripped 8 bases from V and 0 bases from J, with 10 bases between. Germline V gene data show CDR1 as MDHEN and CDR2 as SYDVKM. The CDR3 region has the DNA TGTGCCAGCGCGGGATCTATGAACACTGAAGCTTTCTTT. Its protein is CASAGSMNTEAFF. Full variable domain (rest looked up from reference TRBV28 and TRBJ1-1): DVKVTQSSRYLVKRTGEKVFLECVQDMDHENMFWYRQDPGLGLRLIYFSYDVKMKEKGDIPEGYSVSREKKERFSLILESASTNQTSMYLCASAGSMNTEAFFGQGTRLTVV.

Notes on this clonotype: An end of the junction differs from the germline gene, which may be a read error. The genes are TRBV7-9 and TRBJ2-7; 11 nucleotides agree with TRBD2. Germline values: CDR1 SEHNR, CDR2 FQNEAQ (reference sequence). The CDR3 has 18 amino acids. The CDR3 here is CASSPRTLAGEPKYEQHF. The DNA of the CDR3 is TGTGCCAGCAGCCCCCGCACACTAGCGGGAGAACCAAAATACGAGCAGCACTTC.